These 8 T cell receptor beta chains came from one sample sequenced in a study of a mutant IDH1 vaccine in newly diagnosed glioma. Only in-frame clones appear in the TCRdb table, and some are missing; sequencing was by immunoSEQ multiplex PCR. This table holds over 65,000 clones, roughly 84% found once. Time point here: week 35, safety follow-up. Vaccine doses each comprised 300 ug of mutant IDH1 20-mer peptide, with topical imiquimod. Antigens for these TCRs are unknown. The source material was PBMCs, sampled from a glioma patient whose treatment included an IDH1 peptide vaccine. These receptors were obtained from a man aged 18-30 years with glioma.

J is TRBJ1-2 and V is TRBV28; D remains ambiguous. Germline V gene sequence: CDR1 MDHEN, CDR2 SYDVKM. Trimming cost V 8 bases and J 2 bases, with 9 bases left between them. The CDR3 has 12 amino acids. CDR3 DNA: TGTGCCAGCTCAGCTCTAAACTATGGCTACACCTTC. This codes for CASSALNYGYTF.

The rearrangement links TRBV4-3 to TRBJ1-1; D not certain. The CDR3 is made up of 16 amino acids. Germline V gene lookup returns CDR1 LGHNA and CDR2 YSLEER. Trimming took off 1 base at V and 4 bases at J, with 16 bases between the two ends. Here the CDR3 reads CASSQGPPGRSTEAFF. The CDR3 bases are TGCGCCAGCAGCCAAGGCCCCCCGGGGAGATCCACTGAAGCTTTCTTT.

The genes are TRBV28 and TRBJ2-1; TRBD1 aligns across 8 bases. The V gene's germline CDR1 is MDHEN and CDR2 SYDVKM. With 7 bases clipped from V and 2 bases from J, the junction kept 7 bases outside the gene matches. CDR3 size: 15 residues. The CDR3 nucleotides read TGTGCCAGCACTCAGGACAGGGTCGCCTACAATGAGCAGTTCTTC. Its protein product is CASTQDRVAYNEQFF.

The J gene is TRBJ2-7, the V gene TRBV5-6; D is unclear. The germline V and J ends were trimmed by 7 bases and 8 bases, with 10 bases remaining between them. Germline CDR1 reads SGHDT; CDR2 reads YYEEEE. The CDR3 is made up of 10 amino acids. CDR3 coding DNA: TGTGCCAGCGGAAGCCCAAAGCAGTACTTC. It translates to CASGSPKQYF.

The CDR3 bases are TGTGCCAGCAGCTCCTACAGCGACCAAGGCTACACCTTC. Its translation is CASSSYSDQGYTF. The chain combines TRBV5-4 with TRBJ1-2, with D unresolved. The germline V gene has CDR1 SGHNT and CDR2 YYREEE (reference sequence). This CDR3 contains 13 residues. V lost 3 bases, J lost 8 bases, and 14 bases lay in between.

J is TRBJ2-6 and V is TRBV5-1, with 11 bases fitting TRBD1. CDR3 size: 17 residues. Germline V CDR1 and CDR2: SGHRS, YFSETQ. Germline trimming cut 3 bases from V and 0 bases from J; bases unmatched to any gene: 2. The DNA of the CDR3 is TGCGCCAGCAGCTCGGGGACAGGGGGCTCTGGGGCCAACGTCCTGACTTTC. It codes for CASSSGTGGSGANVLTF.

The V call is TRBV19, the J call TRBJ1-2, with no clear D. V was shortened by 5 bases and J by 5 bases, with 12 bases between the two germline ends. The CDR3 contains 13 residues. Germline loops: CDR1 LNHDA, CDR2 SQIVND (reference sequence). The CDR3 nucleotides are TGTGCCAGTAGTCTAAGGGCCGGGTATGGCTACACCTTC. The encoded protein is CASSLRAGYGYTF.

This chain uses TRBV4-2 with TRBJ2-1; D perhaps matches TRBD2 (5 bases). V lost 0 bases to trimming and J lost 4 bases, with 10 bases between them. CDR1 LGHNA and CDR2 YNFKEQ come from the germline V gene. This CDR3 is 15 amino acids long. The CDR3 region is CASSQDWAGYNEQFF. Here the CDR3 DNA reads TGTGCCAGCAGCCAAGATTGGGCGGGTTACAATGAGCAGTTCTTC.